Listed here is a single T cell receptor beta chain. The data were produced by immunoSEQ multiplex PCR, yet TCRdb's version contains in-frame clones alone and is incomplete. The sample lists about 76,000 clones; roughly nine tenths were seen once. This sample was taken from a study of blood T cell repertoires in COVID-19. Overall study: T cells, B-cell-depleted T cells, or PBMCs provided the cDNA or gDNA that served as material.

CDR1 and CDR2 (germline): SGHRS, YFSETQ. V shed 6 bases and J shed 1 base, with 7 bases lying between them. This CDR3 comprises 13 residues. The chain combines TRBV5-1 with TRBJ2-2; tentative D call: TRBD2 (6 bases). The sequencing sample was made of peripheral blood. This clonotype was sampled from a man aged 50 or older with acute or convalescent COVID-19. CDR3 coding DNA: TGCGCCAGCAAGGGAGGGAACACCGGGGAGCTGTTTTTT. Translating gives CASKGGNTGELFF.